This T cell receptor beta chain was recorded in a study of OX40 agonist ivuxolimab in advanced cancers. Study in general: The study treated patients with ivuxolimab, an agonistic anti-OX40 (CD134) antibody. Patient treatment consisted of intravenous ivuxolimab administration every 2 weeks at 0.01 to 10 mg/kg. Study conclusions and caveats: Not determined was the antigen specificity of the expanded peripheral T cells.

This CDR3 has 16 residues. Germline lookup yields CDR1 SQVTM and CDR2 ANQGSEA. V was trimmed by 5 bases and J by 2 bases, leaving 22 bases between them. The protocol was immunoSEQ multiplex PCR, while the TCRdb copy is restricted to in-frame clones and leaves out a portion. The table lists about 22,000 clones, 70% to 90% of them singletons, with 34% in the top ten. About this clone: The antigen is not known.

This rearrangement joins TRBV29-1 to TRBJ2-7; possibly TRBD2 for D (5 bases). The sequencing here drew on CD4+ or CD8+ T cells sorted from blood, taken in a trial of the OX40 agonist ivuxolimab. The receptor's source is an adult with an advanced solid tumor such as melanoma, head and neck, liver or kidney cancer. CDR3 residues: CSVLGERVGPTYEQYF. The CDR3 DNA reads TGCAGCGTTTTGGGCGAGAGGGTCGGACCTACCTACGAGCAGTACTTC.